This T cell receptor beta chain stems from a study of beta chain features in type 1 diabetes. About the research overall: All samples combined gave 90 million to 130 million sorted cells for examination. Study-wide findings and caveats: A cDNA-based sequencing approach could over-represent cells with high TCR expression.

As concerns this clone: Its target is not known.

CD45RO/CCR7/CD25/CD127/CD95/CD27 separated CD4+ naive, central memory, regulatory and stem cell-like memory cells by sorting. TCRB transcripts that were expressed got sequenced, as all of the isolated RNA had been reverse transcribed. Assay used: immunoSEQ multiplex PCR; TCRdb lists only in-frame clones, some missing. The table includes 120,000 to 150,000 clones, 6.9% detected once. CDR1 and CDR2 from the germline V gene are SGHAT and FQDESV (reference sequence). The CDR3 is 17 amino acids. V was pared by 1 base and J by 3 bases, with 8 bases of the junction left unmatched. Sequenced: central memory CD4+ T cells from blood. The clonotype originates from a woman between 25 and 40 years old in good health. V gene TRBV11-1 combines with J gene TRBJ2-4; 8 nucleotides match TRBD2. CDR3 coding DNA: TGTGCCAGCAGCTTAGTCGAAGCGGGAGCTGGCAAAAACATTCAGTACTTC. This codes for CASSLVEAGAGKNIQYF.